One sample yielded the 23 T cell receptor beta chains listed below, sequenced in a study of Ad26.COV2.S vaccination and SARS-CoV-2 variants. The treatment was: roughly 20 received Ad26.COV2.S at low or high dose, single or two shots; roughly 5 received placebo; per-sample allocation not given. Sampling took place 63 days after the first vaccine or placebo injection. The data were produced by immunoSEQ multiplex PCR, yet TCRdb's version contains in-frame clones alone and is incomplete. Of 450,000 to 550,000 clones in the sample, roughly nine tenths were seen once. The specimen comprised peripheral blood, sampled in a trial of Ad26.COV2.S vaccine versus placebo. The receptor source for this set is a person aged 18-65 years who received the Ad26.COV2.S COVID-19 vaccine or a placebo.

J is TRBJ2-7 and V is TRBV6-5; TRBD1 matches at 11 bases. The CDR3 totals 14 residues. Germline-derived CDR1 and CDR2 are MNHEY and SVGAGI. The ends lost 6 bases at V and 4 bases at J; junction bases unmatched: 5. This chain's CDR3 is CASRRDRGTYEQYV. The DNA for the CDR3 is TGTGCCAGCAGGAGGGACAGGGGGACTTACGAGCAGTACGTC.

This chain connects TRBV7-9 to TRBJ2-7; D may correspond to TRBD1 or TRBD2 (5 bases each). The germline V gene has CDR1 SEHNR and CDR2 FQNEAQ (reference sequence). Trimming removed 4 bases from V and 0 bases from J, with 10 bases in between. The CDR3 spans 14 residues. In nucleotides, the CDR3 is TGTGCCAGCAGCTCCCAGGGAGACTCCTACGAGCAGTACTTC. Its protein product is CASSSQGDSYEQYF. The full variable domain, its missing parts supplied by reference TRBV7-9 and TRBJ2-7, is DTGVSQNPRHKITKRGQNVTFRCDPISEHNRLYWYRQTLGQGPEFLTYFQNEAQLEKSRLLSDRFSAERPKGSFSTLEIQRTEQGDSAMYLCASSSQGDSYEQYFGPGTRLTVT.

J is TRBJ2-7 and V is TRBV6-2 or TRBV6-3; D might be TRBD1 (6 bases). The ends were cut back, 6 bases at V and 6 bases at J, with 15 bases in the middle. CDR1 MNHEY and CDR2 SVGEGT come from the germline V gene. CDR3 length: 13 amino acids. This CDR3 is CASRPTGKAEQYV. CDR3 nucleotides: TGTGCCAGCAGGCCTACAGGGAAGGCCGAGCAGTACGTC.

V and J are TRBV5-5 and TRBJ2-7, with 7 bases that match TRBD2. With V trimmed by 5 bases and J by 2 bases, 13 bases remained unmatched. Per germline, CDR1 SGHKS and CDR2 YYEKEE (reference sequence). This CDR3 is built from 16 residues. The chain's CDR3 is CASRPLPGGRAYEQYV. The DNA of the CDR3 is TGTGCCAGCAGACCCTTACCGGGAGGTAGGGCCTACGAGCAGTACGTC.

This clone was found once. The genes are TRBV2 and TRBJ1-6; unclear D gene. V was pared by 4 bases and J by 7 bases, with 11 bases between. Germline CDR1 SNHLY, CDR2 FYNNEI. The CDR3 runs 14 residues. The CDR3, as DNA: TGTGCCAGCAGTGCCGGGTACGGGAATTCACCCCTCCACTTT. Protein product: CASSAGYGNSPLHF.

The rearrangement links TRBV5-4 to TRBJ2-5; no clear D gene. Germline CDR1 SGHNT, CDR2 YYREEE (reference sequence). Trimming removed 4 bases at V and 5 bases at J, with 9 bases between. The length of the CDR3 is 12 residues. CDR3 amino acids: CASSPWGETQYF. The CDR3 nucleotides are TGTGCCAGCAGCCCTTGGGGTGAGACCCAGTACTTC.

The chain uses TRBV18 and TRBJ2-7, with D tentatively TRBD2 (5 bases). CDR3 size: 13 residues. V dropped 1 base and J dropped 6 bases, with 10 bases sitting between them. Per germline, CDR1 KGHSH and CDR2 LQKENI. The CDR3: CASSPQPAGEQYV. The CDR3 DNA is TGTGCCAGCTCACCACAGCCGGCGGGCGAGCAGTACGTC.

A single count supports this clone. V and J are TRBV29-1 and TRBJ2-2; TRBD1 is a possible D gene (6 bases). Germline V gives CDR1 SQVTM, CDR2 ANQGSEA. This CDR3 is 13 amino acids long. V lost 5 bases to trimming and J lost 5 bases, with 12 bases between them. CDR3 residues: CSVHHTGTGELFF. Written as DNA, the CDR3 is TGCAGCGTTCATCACACAGGGACCGGGGAGCTGTTTTTT.

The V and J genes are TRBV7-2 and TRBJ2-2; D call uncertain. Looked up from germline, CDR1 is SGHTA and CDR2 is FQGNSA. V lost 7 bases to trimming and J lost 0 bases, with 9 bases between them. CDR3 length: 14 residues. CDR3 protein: CASTSQANTGELFF. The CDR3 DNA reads TGTGCCAGCACCTCCCAGGCGAACACCGGGGAGCTGTTTTTT.

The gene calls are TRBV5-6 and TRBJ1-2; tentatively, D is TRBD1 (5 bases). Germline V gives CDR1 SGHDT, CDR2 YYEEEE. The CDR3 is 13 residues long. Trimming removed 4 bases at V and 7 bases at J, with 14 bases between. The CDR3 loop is CASSDRLRGGYTF. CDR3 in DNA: TGTGCCAGCAGCGACCGCCTTAGGGGTGGCTACACCTTC.

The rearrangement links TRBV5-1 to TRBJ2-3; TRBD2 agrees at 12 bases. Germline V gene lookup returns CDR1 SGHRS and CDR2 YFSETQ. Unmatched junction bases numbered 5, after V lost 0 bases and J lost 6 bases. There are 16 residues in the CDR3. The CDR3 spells CASSLGLAGAADTQYF. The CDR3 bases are TGCGCCAGCAGCTTGGGACTAGCGGGAGCAGCGGATACGCAGTATTTT. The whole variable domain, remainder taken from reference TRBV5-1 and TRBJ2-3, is KAGVTQTPRYLIKTRGQQVTLSCSPISGHRSVSWYQQTPGQGLQFLFEYFSETQRNKGNFPGRFSGRQFSNSRSEMNVSTLELGDSALYLCASSLGLAGAADTQYFGPGTRLTVL.

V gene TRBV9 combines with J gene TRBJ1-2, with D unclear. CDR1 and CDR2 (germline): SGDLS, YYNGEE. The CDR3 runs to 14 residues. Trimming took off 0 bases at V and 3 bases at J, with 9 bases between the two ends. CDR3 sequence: CASSVGSADYGYTF. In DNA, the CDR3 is TGTGCCAGCAGCGTAGGGTCGGCAGACTATGGCTACACCTTC.

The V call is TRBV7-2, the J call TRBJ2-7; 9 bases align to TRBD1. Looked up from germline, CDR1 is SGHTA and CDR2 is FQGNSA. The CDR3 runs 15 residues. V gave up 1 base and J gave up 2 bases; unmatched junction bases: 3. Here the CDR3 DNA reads TGTGCCAGCAGCTTAGGCGGGACAGGGCCCTACGAGCAGTACTTC. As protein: CASSLGGTGPYEQYF. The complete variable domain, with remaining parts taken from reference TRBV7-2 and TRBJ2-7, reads GAGVSQSPSNKVTEKGKDVELRCDPISGHTALYWYRQSLGQGLEFLIYFQGNSAPDKSGLPSDRFSAERTGGSVSTLTIQRTQQEDSAVYLCASSLGGTGPYEQYFGPGTRLTVT.

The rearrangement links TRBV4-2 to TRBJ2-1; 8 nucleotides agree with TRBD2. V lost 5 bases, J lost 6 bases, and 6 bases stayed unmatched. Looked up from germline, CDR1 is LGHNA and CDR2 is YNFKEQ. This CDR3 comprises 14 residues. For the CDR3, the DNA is TGTGCCAGCAGCTCAGTAGCGGGGCTCAATGAGCAGTTCTTC. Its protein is CASSSVAGLNEQFF.

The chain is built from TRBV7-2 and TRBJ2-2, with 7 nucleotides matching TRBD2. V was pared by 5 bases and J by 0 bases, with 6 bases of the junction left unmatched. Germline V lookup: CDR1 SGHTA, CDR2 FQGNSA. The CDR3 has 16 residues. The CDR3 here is CASSLAGLPNTGELFF. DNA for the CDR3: TGTGCCAGCAGCCTCGCGGGACTACCGAACACCGGGGAGCTGTTTTTT.

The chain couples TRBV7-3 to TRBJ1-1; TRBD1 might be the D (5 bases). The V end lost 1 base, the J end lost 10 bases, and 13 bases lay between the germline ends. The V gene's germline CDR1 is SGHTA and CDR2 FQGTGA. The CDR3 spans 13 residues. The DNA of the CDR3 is TGTGCCAGCAGCTTAAGGAGGGGCTCCAGAGCTTTCTTT. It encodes CASSLRRGSRAFF. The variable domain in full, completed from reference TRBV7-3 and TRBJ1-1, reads GAGVSQTPSNKVTEKGKYVELRCDPISGHTALYWYRQSLGQGPEFLIYFQGTGAADDSGLPNDRFFAVRPEGSVSTLKIQRTERGDSAVYLCASSLRRGSRAFFGQGTRLTVV.

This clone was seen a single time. The CDR3 region has the DNA TGTGCCAGCAGCTTGGTCGGCGGGAGGGCTGGGAACAATGAGCAGTTCTTC. Translating it yields CASSLVGGRAGNNEQFF. The V call is TRBV5-6, the J call TRBJ2-1; 9 bases fit TRBD2. The CDR3 length is 17 residues. Trimming took 0 bases from V and 5 from J; bases not matched to a gene: 9. Germline lookup yields CDR1 SGHDT and CDR2 YYEEEE.

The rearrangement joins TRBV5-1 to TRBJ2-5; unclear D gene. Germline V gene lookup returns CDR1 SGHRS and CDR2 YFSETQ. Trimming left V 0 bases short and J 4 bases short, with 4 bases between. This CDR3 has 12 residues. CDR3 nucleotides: TGCGCCAGCAGCTTGGTGGGAGAGACCCAGTACTTC. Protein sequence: CASSLVGETQYF.

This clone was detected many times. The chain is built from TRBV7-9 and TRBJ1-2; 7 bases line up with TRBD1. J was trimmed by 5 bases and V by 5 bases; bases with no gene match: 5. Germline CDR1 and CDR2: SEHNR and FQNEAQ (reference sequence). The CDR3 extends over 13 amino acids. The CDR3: CASSPQGGYGYTF. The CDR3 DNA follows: TGTGCCAGCAGCCCCCAGGGGGGGTATGGCTACACCTTC.

The CDR3 sequence is CASSQDTRVAGNTIYF. CDR3 in DNA: TGCGCCAGCAGCCAAGATACCAGGGTAGCTGGAAACACCATATATTTT. The chain uses TRBV4-3 and TRBJ1-3; D may be TRBD1 (5 bases). Per the germline V gene, CDR1 is LGHNA and CDR2 is YSLEER. The CDR3 spans 16 residues. V lost 0 bases and J lost 2, with 11 bases in between.

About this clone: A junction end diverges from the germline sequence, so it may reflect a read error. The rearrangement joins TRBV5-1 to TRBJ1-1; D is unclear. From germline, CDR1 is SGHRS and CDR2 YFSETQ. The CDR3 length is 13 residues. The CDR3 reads CASSLSRNAEAFF. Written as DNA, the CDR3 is TGCGCCAGCAGCTTGTCGAGGAACGCTGAAGCTTTCTTT.

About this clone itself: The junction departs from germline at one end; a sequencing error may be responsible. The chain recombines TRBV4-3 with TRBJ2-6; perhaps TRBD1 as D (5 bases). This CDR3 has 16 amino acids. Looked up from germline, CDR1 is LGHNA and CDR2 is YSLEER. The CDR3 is CASSEETGSGANVLTF. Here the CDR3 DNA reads TGCGCCAGCAGCGAAGAAACAGGCTCTGGGGCCAACGTCCTGACTTTC.

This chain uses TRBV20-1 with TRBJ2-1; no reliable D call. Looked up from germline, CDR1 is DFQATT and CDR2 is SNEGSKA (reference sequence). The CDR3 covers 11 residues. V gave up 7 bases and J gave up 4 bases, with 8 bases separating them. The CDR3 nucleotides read TGCAGTGTGATCGGGTACAATGAGCAGTTCTTC. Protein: CSVIGYNEQFF.